The 12 T cell receptor beta chains given below trace back to one sample, sequenced in a study of somatic mutations in cytotoxic T cells in rheumatoid arthritis. Generated by immunoSEQ multiplex PCR, the TCRdb table keeps only in-frame clones and is missing some. The sample yields 10,000 or so clones, 85% seen once. Sequenced sample: CD8+ T cells sorted from blood. The receptor source for this set is an adult with rheumatoid arthritis.

The chain has TRBV5-4 and TRBJ2-7, with TRBD1 matching over 7 bases. J lost 6 bases, V lost 2 bases, and 5 bases had no gene match. There are 13 residues in the CDR3. CDR1 SGHNT and CDR2 YYREEE come from the germline V gene (reference sequence). The CDR3 nucleotides read TGTGCCAGCAGCTTCGGGGACAGCTTCGAGCAGTACTTC. The encoded protein is CASSFGDSFEQYF.

This chain joins TRBV10-3 and TRBJ2-7; 8 nucleotides align to TRBD1. Per the germline V gene, CDR1 is ENHRY and CDR2 is SYGVKD. J gave up 3 bases and V 0 bases, and 7 bases lay outside the gene matches. The CDR3 length is 16 residues. CDR3 nucleotides: TGTGCCATCAGTGAGTCGCAGGGGGCCCGACTCTACGAGCAGTACTTC. Translated, it gives CAISESQGARLYEQYF.

The rearrangement uses TRBV5-4 and TRBJ2-2; D is possibly TRBD1 (6 bases). Germline CDR1 reads SGHNT; CDR2 reads YYREEE (reference sequence). The CDR3 totals 16 residues. The germline V and J ends were trimmed by 3 bases and 6 bases, with 18 bases remaining between them. The chain's CDR3 is CASSSEYREGAGELFF. CDR3 sequence (DNA): TGTGCCAGCAGCTCCGAATACAGGGAAGGGGCCGGGGAGCTGTTTTTT.

CDR3 sequence reads: CASSLGLEKGRQETQYF. CDR3 DNA sequence: TGTGCCAGCAGCTTAGGCCTTGAAAAGGGGCGGCAAGAGACCCAGTACTTC. The chain recombines TRBV13 with TRBJ2-5, with a weak D call TRBD1 (5 bases). V lost 0 bases, J lost 2 bases, and 16 bases lay in between. CDR1 and CDR2 from the germline V gene are PRHDT and FYEKMQ (reference sequence). The CDR3 is 17 amino acids.

The chain combines TRBV5-6 with TRBJ1-1, with TRBD1 as a possible D gene (6 bases). In germline, CDR1 is SGHDT, CDR2 YYEEEE. V was pared by 4 bases and J by 5 bases, with 12 bases between. The CDR3 consists of 13 residues. In nucleotides, the CDR3 is TGTGCCAGCAGCCAACAGGGCAGGACTGAAGCTTTCTTT. This sequence encodes CASSQQGRTEAFF.

The V gene is TRBV5-4, the J gene TRBJ2-1; 8 nucleotides agree with TRBD2. The V and J ends lost 1 base and 6 bases, in that order; junction bases with no gene match: 6. This CDR3 has 15 amino acids. Germline V CDR1 and CDR2: SGHNT, YYREEE (reference sequence). In DNA form, the CDR3 reads TGTGCCAGCAGCTTGAGGCGGGAGGCCGTCAATGAGCAGTTCTTC. It is translated as CASSLRREAVNEQFF. Full variable domain (rest looked up from reference TRBV5-4 and TRBJ2-1): ETGVTQSPTHLIKTRGQQVTLRCSSQSGHNTVSWYQQALGQGPQFIFQYYREEENGRGNFPPRFSGLQFPNYSSELNVNALELDDSALYLCASSLRREAVNEQFFGPGTRLTVL.

The sample holds a few counts of this clone. J is TRBJ1-1 and V is TRBV10-1; tentative D call: TRBD1 (5 bases). V lost 3 bases and J lost 5, with 10 bases in between. Germline values: CDR1 WNHNN, CDR2 SYGVQD (reference sequence). The CDR3 consists of 13 residues. The CDR3 bases are TGCGCCAGCAGTGAACGGGGGGGAACTGAAGCTTTCTTT. Translating it yields CASSERGGTEAFF.

V gene TRBV6-1 combines with J gene TRBJ2-7; 9 nucleotides line up with TRBD1. This CDR3 is built from 15 residues. The germline gives CDR1 MNHNS, CDR2 SASEGT. V gave up 6 bases and J gave up 1 base; unmatched junction bases: 7. The CDR3 DNA reads as TGTGCCAGCAGCGATGGGGGGACAGGGTCCTACGAGCAGTACTTC. It is translated as CASSDGGTGSYEQYF.

The chain uses TRBV6-5 and TRBJ1-1; maybe TRBD1 (5 bases). Germline CDR1 and CDR2: MNHEY and SVGAGI. V was shortened by 4 bases and J by 1 base, with 13 bases between the two germline ends. The CDR3 spans 15 residues. The CDR3 DNA sequence: TGTGCCAGCAGTTCTTGGACAAGGCGGAACACTGAAGCTTTCTTT. Translated: CASSSWTRRNTEAFF.

This chain uses TRBV7-6 with TRBJ1-5; 7 positions agree with TRBD1. From germline, CDR1 is SGHVS and CDR2 FNYEAQ. The CDR3 is made up of 13 amino acids. V lost 5 bases, J lost 2 bases, and 0 bases stayed unmatched. The CDR3 bases are TGTGCCAGCAGCCAGGGGGGCAATCAGCCCCAGCATTTT. Protein sequence: CASSQGGNQPQHF. Supplemented by reference TRBV7-6 and TRBJ1-5, the full variable domain reads GAGVSQSPRYKVTKRGQDVALRCDPISGHVSLYWYRQALGQGPEFLTYFNYEAQQDKSGLPNDRFSAERPEGSISTLTIQRTEQRDSAMYRCASSQGGNQPQHFGDGTRLSIL.

The CDR3: CASSQDLHWEQFF. CDR3 bases: TGTGCCAGCAGCCAAGATTTGCATTGGGAGCAGTTCTTC. This chain connects TRBV4-2 to TRBJ2-1; no reliable D call. This CDR3 has 13 amino acids. Germline CDR1 is LGHNA and CDR2 is YNFKEQ. Trimming removed 0 bases at V and 10 bases at J, with 10 bases between.

CDR3: CASQISSSYEQYF. CDR3 nucleotide sequence: TGTGCCAGTCAAATCTCTAGCTCCTACGAGCAGTACTTC. The chain couples TRBV6-1 to TRBJ2-7; D uncertain. Germline V gives CDR1 MNHNS, CDR2 SASEGT. V was cut by 9 bases and J by 0 bases, with 12 bases left in between. CDR3 size: 13 residues.